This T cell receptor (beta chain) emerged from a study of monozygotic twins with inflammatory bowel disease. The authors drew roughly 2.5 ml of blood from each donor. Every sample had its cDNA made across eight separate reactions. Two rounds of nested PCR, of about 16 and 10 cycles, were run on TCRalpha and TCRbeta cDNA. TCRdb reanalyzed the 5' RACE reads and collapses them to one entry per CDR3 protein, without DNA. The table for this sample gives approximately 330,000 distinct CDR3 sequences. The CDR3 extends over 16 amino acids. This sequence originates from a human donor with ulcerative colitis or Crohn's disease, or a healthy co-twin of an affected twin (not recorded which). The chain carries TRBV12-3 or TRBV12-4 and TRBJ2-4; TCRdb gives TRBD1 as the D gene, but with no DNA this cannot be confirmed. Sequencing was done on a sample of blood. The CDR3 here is CASSPGLLLAKNIQYF.